The clone carrying this TCR beta chain was found a few times. Its antigen remains unidentified. This sample stems from a study of T-cell memory formation after mild COVID-19. Study in general: In these data, TCR clusters were largely donor specific.

In TCRdb, the 5' RACE reads were re-called with MiXCR into one record per CDR3 protein. The table has hundreds of thousands of distinct CDR3 sequences, about 15% seen once. Study results and caveats: Later expanders leaned toward CD4+, whereas clones contracting from day 15 to 85 were balanced CD4/CD8. Those CD4+ clones that contracted were mainly in CM and EM (CD8+ ones in EMRA).

This receptor was obtained from a man aged 18 to 29 who had mild COVID-19 (a few samples of this study predate the infection). Cell type and time point are not known. The sequencing input was PBMCs or a T cell subset sorted from them (not recorded which).

DNA of the CDR3: TGTGCCAGCAGCCAAGATCCCGGACAGCCCCCCTATGGCTACACCTTC. Amino acids: CASSQDPGQPPYGYTF. The V and J genes are TRBV4-2 and TRBJ1-2, with D possibly being TRBD1 (6 bases). The CDR3 runs 16 residues. The ends were cut back, 0 bases at V and 4 bases at J, with 15 bases in the middle. Germline CDR1 is LGHNA and CDR2 is YNFKEQ.